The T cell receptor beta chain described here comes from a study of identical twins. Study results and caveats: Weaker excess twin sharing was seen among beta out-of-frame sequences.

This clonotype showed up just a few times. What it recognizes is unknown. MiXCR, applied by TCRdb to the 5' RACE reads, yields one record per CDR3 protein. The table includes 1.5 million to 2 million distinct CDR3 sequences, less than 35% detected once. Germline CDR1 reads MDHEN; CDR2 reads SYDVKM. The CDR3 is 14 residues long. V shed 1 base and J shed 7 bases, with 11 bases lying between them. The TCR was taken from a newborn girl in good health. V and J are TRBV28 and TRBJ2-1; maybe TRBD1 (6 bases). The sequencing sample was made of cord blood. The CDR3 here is CASSLSGTMNEQFF. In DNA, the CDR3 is TGTGCCAGCAGTTTATCCGGGACAATGAATGAGCAGTTCTTC.